A selection of T cell receptor beta chains follows, all from one sample in a study of T cells after yellow fever vaccination. One entry per CDR3 protein results from TCRdb running MiXCR on the 5' RACE reads. The table lists around 360,000 distinct CDR3 sequences, around a tenth of them singletons. Sequenced here: PBMCs, sampled on the day of the first yellow fever vaccination. Receptor source: a man between 18 and 35 years old who received the YFV17D yellow fever vaccine. Both conserved end residues are part of each CDR3. Fields, in order: J gene, V gene, clone size, D gene, CDR3 protein, CDR3 DNA. A D gene is named only where the DNA matches it firmly. The size field is filled for only some rows; it gives once, few, many or a size class.

>TRBJ1-4|TRBV7-9|NA|NA
CASSLAAGGKLFF
TGTGCCAGCAGCCTAGCCGCCGGGGGAAAACTGTTTTTT
>TRBJ1-5|TRBV4-1|few|NA
CASSPRTRYQPQHF
TGCGCCAGCAGCCCCCGGACCCGATATCAGCCCCAGCATTTT
>TRBJ1-2|TRBV29-1|many|NA
CSVDLASTNYGYTF
TGCAGCGTTGATTTGGCTAGTACTAACTATGGCTACACCTTC
>TRBJ2-3|TRBV7-9|NA|NA
CASSQKGGADTQYF
TGTGCCAGCAGCCAGAAGGGGGGCGCAGATACGCAGTATTTT
>TRBJ2-5|TRBV20-1|few|TRBD2
CSAPLASGSQETQYF
TGCAGTGCCCCGTTGGCTAGCGGGAGTCAAGAGACCCAGTACTTC
>TRBJ1-1|TRBV5-1|NA|NA
CASSSQQGVGDTEAFF
TGCGCCAGCAGCTCCCAACAGGGCGTAGGGGACACTGAAGCTTTCTTT
>TRBJ2-2|TRBV4-1|NA|TRBD2
CASTWLAGAGEQFF
TGCGCCAGCACTTGGCTAGCGGGGGCCGGGGAGCAGTTTTTT
>TRBJ1-1|TRBV5-1|NA|NA
CASSPNTGYMNTEAFF
TGCGCCAGCAGCCCGAACACAGGTTACATGAACACTGAAGCTTTCTTT
>TRBJ2-2|TRBV9|NA|NA
CASNSRVGGGFTGELFF
TGTGCCAGCAATTCCAGAGTTGGGGGGGGCTTCACCGGGGAGCTGTTTTTT
>TRBJ2-5|TRBV27|few|NA
CASILRWPRHQETQYF
TGTGCCAGCATTCTCCGCTGGCCGCGGCACCAAGAGACCCAGTACTTC
>TRBJ1-5|TRBV18|many|NA
CASSPGGGADQPQHF
TGTGCCAGCTCACCGGGGGGGGGTGCCGATCAGCCCCAGCATTTT
>TRBJ1-6|TRBV6-1|few|NA
CASSLGYRSPLHF
TGTGCCAGCAGCCTCGGTTATCGGTCACCCCTCCACTTT
>TRBJ2-1|TRBV5-6|many|NA
CASSLLGAIFEQFF
TGTGCCAGCAGCTTGTTAGGAGCAATCTTCGAGCAGTTCTTC
>TRBJ2-7|TRBV4-3|many|TRBD1
CASSQGRDSPYEQYF
TGCGCCAGCAGCCAAGGAAGGGACAGCCCCTACGAGCAGTACTTC
>TRBJ2-3|TRBV28|many|NA
CASRGQSGSTDTQYF
TGTGCCAGCAGGGGACAATCAGGCAGCACAGATACGCAGTATTTT
>TRBJ2-1|TRBV9|many|TRBD2
CASSPVIAGDEQFF
TGTGCCAGCAGCCCCGTTATAGCGGGGGATGAGCAGTTCTTC
>TRBJ1-6|TRBV6-1|NA|NA
CASSIGWGLPLHF
TGTGCCAGCAGCATCGGGTGGGGGCTCCCCCTCCACTTT
>TRBJ2-3|TRBV7-2|few|NA
CASRATDTQYF
TGTGCCAGCAGGGCCACAGATACGCAGTATTTT
>TRBJ1-5|TRBV6-1|NA|NA
CASSLGVPNQPQHF
TGTGCCAGCAGCCTGGGAGTGCCTAATCAGCCCCAGCATTTT
>TRBJ1-2|TRBV20-1|few|NA
CSARREYGYTF
TGCAGTGCTAGGAGGGAGTATGGCTACACCTTC
>TRBJ2-5|TRBV6-5|few|NA
CASSYSGPGGQETQYF
TGTGCCAGCAGTTACTCAGGGCCCGGCGGGCAAGAGACCCAGTACTTC
>TRBJ2-2|TRBV6-5|NA|NA
CASSYLGTGELFF
TGTGCCAGCAGTTACTTAGGGACCGGGGAGCTGTTTTTT
>TRBJ2-2|TRBV10-2|NA|NA
CASTRLYIGARELFF
TGCGCCAGCACTCGTTTGTATATAGGGGCCCGGGAGCTGTTTTTT
>TRBJ2-5|TRBV7-2|many|NA
CASSRPWLGETQYF
TGTGCCAGCAGCAGACCTTGGTTGGGAGAGACCCAGTACTTC